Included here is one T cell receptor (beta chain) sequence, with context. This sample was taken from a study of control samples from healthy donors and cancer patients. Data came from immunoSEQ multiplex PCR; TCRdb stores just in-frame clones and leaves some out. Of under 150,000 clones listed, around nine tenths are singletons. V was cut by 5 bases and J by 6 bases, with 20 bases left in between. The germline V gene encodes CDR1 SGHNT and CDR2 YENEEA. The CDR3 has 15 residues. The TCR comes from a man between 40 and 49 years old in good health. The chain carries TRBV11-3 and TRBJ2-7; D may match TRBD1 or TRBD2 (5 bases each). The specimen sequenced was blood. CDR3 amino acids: CASSRAGTPGFEQYF. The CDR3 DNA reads TGTGCCAGCAGCCGTGCCGGGACCCCAGGTTTCGAGCAGTACTTC. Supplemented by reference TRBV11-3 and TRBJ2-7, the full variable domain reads EAGVVQSPRYKIIEKKQPVAFWCNPISGHNTLYWYLQNLGQGPELLIRYENEEAVDDSQLPKDRFSAERLKGVDSTLKIQPAELGDSAVYLCASSRAGTPGFEQYFGPGTRLTVT.